The rows below give T cell receptor beta chains drawn from one sample of a study of T cells in localized non-small cell lung cancer. Sequencing was performed with immunoSEQ multiplex PCR; in TCRdb, only in-frame clones are kept and a portion is missing. The table includes roughly 27,000 clones, around 91% detected once. The sample consisted of peripheral blood, taken before any cancer treatment. The source is a woman aged 35-75 years with stage I lung adenocarcinoma. CDR3s include the opening cysteine and the closing phenylalanine or tryptophan. Each record gives: CDR3 protein, V gene, J gene.

CDR3: CAISKDSDNQPQHF
V: TRBV10-3
J: TRBJ1-5

CDR3: CASSPGLAANEQFF
V: TRBV6-4
J: TRBJ2-1

CDR3: CASSPLTSGRNEQFF
V: TRBV5-1
J: TRBJ2-1

CDR3: CASQVRGTEAFF
V: TRBV28
J: TRBJ1-1

CDR3: CASSEAWAGDGYTF
V: TRBV2
J: TRBJ1-2

CDR3: CASGLGLTQPQHF
V: TRBV12-5
J: TRBJ1-5

CDR3: CASSPHGGGKDSPLHF
V: TRBV9
J: TRBJ1-6

CDR3: CASSQGQGSNQPQHF
V: TRBV14
J: TRBJ1-5

CDR3: CASSLLAGTEPYEQYF
V: TRBV4-1
J: TRBJ2-7

CDR3: CASSSTGDGYGYTF
V: TRBV5-6
J: TRBJ1-2

CDR3: CASSPGRGLITSTDTQYF
V: TRBV19
J: TRBJ2-3

CDR3: CASSPEGDGFF
V: TRBV18
J: TRBJ2-1

CDR3: CASSLGVNREKLFF
V: TRBV7-9
J: TRBJ1-4

CDR3: CASSPRPHVGNTIYF
V: TRBV6-1
J: TRBJ1-3

CDR3: CASSRPNTGELFF
V: TRBV6-5
J: TRBJ2-2

CDR3: CASSSGLNYRVNEQFF
V: TRBV7-2
J: TRBJ2-1

CDR3: CAISEWTGSGYTF
V: TRBV10-3
J: TRBJ1-2

CDR3: CALSGTGRQETQYF
V: TRBV7-9
J: TRBJ2-5

CDR3: CASSSRSGADQPQHF
V: TRBV7-2
J: TRBJ1-5

CDR3: CASSRDRGGGSEQYF
V: TRBV5-1
J: TRBJ2-7

CDR3: CASSLAILGSEAFF
V: TRBV7-2
J: TRBJ1-1

CDR3: CASAQTGPHTDTQYF
V: TRBV27
J: TRBJ2-3

CDR3: CAWSPSTETQYF
V: TRBV30
J: TRBJ2-5

CDR3: CASFTSDFYEQYF
V: TRBV28
J: TRBJ2-7

CDR3: CASSVAGAGSYEQYF
V: TRBV9
J: TRBJ2-7

CDR3: CASSGRTGGNQPQHF
V: TRBV18
J: TRBJ1-5

CDR3: CAWNRGIQETQYF
V: TRBV30
J: TRBJ2-5

CDR3: CASSDHGKTGELFF
V: TRBV2
J: TRBJ2-2

CDR3: CASSEAGGSQPQHF
V: TRBV18
J: TRBJ1-5

CDR3: CAWSGQGAHEQYF
V: TRBV30
J: TRBJ2-7

CDR3: CASSIGVSGYTF
V: TRBV19
J: TRBJ1-2

CDR3: CASSKGGGPHNEQFF
V: TRBV21-1
J: TRBJ2-1

CDR3: CASSLTGGNTEAFF
V: TRBV7-9
J: TRBJ1-1

CDR3: CASSGTTGGAGNTIYF
V: TRBV5-6
J: TRBJ1-3

CDR3: CASSFLAGGNTDTQYF
V: TRBV7-9
J: TRBJ2-3